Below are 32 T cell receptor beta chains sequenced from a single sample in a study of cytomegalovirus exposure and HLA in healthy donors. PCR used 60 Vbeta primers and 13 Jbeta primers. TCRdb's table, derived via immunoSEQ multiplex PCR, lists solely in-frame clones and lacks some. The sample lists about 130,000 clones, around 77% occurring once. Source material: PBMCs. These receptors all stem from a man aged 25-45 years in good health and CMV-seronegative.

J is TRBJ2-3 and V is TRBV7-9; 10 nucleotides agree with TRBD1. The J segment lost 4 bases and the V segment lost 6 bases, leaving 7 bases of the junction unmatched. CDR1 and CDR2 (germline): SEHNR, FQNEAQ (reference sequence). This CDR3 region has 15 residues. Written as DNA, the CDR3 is TGTGCCAGCAGAAGGGACAGGGGATTTGCAGATACGCAGTATTTT. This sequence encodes CASRRDRGFADTQYF.

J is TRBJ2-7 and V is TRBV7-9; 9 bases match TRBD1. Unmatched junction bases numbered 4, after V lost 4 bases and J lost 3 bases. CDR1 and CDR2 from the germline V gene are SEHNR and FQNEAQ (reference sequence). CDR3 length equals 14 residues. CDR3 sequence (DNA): TGTGCCAGCAGCTCCCGGGACAGGGACTACGAGCAGTACTTC. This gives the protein CASSSRDRDYEQYF.

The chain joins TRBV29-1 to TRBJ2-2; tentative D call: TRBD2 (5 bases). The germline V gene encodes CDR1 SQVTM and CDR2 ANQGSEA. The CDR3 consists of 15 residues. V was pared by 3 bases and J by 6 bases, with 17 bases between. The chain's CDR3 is CSVDGFGPRAGELFF. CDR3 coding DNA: TGCAGCGTTGACGGTTTTGGGCCGAGGGCCGGGGAGCTGTTTTTT.

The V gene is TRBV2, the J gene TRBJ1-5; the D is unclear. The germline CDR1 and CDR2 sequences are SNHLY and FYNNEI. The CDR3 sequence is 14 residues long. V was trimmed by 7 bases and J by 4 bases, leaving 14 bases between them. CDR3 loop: CASTFTGKNQPQHF. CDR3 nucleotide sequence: TGTGCCAGCACGTTTACGGGAAAGAATCAGCCCCAGCATTTT.

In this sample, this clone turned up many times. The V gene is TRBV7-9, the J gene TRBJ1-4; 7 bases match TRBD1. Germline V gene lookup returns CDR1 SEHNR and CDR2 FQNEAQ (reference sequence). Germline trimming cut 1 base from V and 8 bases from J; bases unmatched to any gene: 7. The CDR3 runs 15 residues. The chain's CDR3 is CASSLEEGAGEKLFF. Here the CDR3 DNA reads TGTGCCAGCAGCTTAGAAGAGGGGGCCGGAGAAAAACTGTTTTTT.

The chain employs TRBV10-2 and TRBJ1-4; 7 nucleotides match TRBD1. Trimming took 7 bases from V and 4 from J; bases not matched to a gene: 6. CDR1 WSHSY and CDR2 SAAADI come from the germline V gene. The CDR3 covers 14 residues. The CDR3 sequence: CASTTGQFNEKLFF. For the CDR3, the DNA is TGCGCCAGCACTACGGGACAGTTTAATGAAAAACTGTTTTTT.

The CDR3 region has the DNA TGCGCCAGCAGACAGGGGAGTTATGGCAATCAGCCCCAGCATTTT. It is translated as CASRQGSYGNQPQHF. V is TRBV10-1 and J is TRBJ1-5, with 7 bases identical to TRBD1. CDR1 is WNHNN and CDR2 is SYGVQD in the germline V gene (reference sequence). The CDR3 runs 15 residues. V was clipped by 6 bases and J by 2 bases; unmatched bases: 7.

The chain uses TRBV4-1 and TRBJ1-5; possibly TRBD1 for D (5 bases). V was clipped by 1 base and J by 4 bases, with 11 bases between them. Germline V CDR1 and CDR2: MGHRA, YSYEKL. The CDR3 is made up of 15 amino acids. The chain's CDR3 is CASSQVPGGNQPQHF. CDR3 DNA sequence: TGCGCCAGCAGCCAAGTTCCCGGGGGAAATCAGCCCCAGCATTTT.

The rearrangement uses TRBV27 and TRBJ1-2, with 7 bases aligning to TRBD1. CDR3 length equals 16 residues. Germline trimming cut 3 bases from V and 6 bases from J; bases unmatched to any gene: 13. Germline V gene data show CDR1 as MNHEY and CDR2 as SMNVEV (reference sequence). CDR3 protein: CASSFYPRQGTHGYTF. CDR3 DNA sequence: TGTGCCAGCAGTTTCTACCCCAGACAGGGAACCCATGGCTACACCTTC.

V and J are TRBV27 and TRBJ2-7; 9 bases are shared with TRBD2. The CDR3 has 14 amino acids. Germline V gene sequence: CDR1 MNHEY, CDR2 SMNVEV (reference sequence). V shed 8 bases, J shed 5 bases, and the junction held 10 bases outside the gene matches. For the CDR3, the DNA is TGTGCCAGCGGACTAGCGAACCTCGTCAACGAGCAGTACTTC. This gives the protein CASGLANLVNEQYF.

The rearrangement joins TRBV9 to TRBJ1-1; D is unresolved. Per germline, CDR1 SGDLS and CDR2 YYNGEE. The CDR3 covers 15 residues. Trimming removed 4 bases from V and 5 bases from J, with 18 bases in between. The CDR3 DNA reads TGTGCCAGCAGCCGGGAGGCCGTTGGGAATACTGAAGCTTTCTTT. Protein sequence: CASSREAVGNTEAFF. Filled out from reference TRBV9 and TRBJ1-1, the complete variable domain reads DSGVTQTPKHLITATGQRVTLRCSPRSGDLSVYWYQQSLDQGLQFLIQYYNGEERAKGNILERFSAQQFPDLHSELNLSSLELGDSALYFCASSREAVGNTEAFFGQGTRLTVV.

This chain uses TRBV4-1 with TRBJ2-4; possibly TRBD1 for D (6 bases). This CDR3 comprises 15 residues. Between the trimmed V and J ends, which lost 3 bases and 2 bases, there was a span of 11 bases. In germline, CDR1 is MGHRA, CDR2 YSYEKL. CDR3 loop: CASSQYREPKNIQYF. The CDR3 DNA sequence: TGCGCCAGCAGCCAGTACAGGGAACCCAAAAACATTCAGTACTTC.

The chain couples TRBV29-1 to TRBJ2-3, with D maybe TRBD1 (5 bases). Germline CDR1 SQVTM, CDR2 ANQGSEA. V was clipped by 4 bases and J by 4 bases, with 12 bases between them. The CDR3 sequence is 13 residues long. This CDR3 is CSVVGRVSDTQYF. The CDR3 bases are TGCAGCGTTGTCGGCAGGGTCTCAGATACGCAGTATTTT.

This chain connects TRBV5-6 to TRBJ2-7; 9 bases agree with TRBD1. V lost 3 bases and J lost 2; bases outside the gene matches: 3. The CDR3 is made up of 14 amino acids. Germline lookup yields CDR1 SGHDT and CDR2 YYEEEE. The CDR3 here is CASSSRTGAYEQYF. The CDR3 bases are TGTGCCAGCAGCTCCCGGACAGGGGCCTACGAGCAGTACTTC.

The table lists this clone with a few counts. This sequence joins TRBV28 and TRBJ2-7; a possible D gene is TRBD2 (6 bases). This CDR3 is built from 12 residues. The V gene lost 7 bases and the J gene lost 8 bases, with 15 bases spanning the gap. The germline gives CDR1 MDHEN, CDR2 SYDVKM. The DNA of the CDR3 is TGTGCCAGCACATTATCCGGGACTCAGCAGTACTTC. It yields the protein CASTLSGTQQYF.

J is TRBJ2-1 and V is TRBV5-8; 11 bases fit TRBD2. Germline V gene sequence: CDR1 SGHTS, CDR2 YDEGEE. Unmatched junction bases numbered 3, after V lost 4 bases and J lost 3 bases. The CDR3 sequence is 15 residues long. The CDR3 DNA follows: TGTGCCAGCAGCCCCGGGACTAGCGGCTACAATGAGCAGTTCTTC. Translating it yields CASSPGTSGYNEQFF.

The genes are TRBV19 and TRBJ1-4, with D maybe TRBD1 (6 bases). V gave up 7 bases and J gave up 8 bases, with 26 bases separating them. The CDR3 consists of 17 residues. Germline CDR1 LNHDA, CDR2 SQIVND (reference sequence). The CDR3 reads CASTRQAGLGYWEKLFF. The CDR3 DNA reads TGTGCCAGTACCAGACAGGCCGGGCTCGGGTATTGGGAAAAACTGTTTTTT.

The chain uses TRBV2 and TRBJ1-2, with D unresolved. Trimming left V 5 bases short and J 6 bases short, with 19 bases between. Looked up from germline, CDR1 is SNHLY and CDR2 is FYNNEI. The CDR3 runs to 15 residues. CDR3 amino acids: CASSPSGMLEDGYTF. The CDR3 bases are TGTGCCAGCAGTCCCTCGGGGATGCTTGAAGATGGCTACACCTTC.

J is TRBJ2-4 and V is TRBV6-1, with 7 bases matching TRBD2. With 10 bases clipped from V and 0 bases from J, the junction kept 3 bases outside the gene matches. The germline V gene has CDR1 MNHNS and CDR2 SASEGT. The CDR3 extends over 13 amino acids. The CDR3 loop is CATSGLAKNIQYF. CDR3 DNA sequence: TGTGCCACTAGCGGATTAGCCAAAAACATTCAGTACTTC.

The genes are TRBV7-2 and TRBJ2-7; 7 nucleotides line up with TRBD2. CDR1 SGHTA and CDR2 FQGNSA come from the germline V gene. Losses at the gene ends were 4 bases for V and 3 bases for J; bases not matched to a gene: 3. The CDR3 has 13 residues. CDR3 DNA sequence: TGTGCCAGCAGCTCCCCGGGAGGCTACGAGCAGTACTTC. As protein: CASSSPGGYEQYF.

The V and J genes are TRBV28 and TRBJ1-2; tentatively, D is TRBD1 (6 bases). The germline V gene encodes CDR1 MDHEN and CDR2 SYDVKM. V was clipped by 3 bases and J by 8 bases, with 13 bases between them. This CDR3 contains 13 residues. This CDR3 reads CASSFTRGGGYTF. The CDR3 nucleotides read TGTGCCAGCAGTTTTACCAGGGGAGGGGGCTACACCTTC.

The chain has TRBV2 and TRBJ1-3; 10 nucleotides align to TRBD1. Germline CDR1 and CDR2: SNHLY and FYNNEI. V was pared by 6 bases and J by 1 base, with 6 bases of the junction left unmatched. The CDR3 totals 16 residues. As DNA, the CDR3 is TGTGCCAGCAGCGGGACAGGGGAAAGTTCTGGAAACACCATATATTTT. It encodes CASSGTGESSGNTIYF. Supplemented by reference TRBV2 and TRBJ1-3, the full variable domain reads EPEVTQTPSHQVTQMGQEVILRCVPISNHLYFYWYRQILGQKVEFLVSFYNNEISEKSEIFDDQFSVERPDGSNFTLKIRSTKLEDSAMYFCASSGTGESSGNTIYFGEGSWLTVV.

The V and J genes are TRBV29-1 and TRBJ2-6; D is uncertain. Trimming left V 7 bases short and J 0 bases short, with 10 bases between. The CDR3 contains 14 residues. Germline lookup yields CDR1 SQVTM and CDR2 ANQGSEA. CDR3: CSALWSSGANVLTF. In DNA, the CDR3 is TGCAGCGCCCTGTGGAGCTCTGGGGCCAACGTCCTGACTTTC. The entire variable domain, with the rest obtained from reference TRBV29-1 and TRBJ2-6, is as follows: SAVISQKPSRDICQRGTSLTIQCQVDSQVTMMFWYRQQPGQSLTLIATANQGSEATYESGFVIDKFPISRPNLTFSTLTVSNMSPEDSSIYLCSALWSSGANVLTFGAGSRLTVL.

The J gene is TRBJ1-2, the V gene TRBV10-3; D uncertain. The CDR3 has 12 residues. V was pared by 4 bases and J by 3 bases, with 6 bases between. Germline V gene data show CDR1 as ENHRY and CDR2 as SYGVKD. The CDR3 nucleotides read TGTGCCATCAGTGTCGGTGACTATGGCTACACCTTC. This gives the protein CAISVGDYGYTF.

CDR3 nucleotide sequence: TGCAGTGTTCAGATAGCCAAAAACATTCAGTACTTC. As protein: CSVQIAKNIQYF. V is TRBV29-1 and J is TRBJ2-4; no clear D. Germline CDR1 and CDR2: SQVTM and ANQGSEA. The CDR3 has 12 amino acids.

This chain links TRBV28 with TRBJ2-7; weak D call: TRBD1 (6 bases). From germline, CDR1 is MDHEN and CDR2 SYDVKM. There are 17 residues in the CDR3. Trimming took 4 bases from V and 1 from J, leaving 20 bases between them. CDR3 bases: TGTGCCAGCAGTTCTATGGCCCCGGGACAAAAATCCTACGAGCAGTACTTC. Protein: CASSSMAPGQKSYEQYF.

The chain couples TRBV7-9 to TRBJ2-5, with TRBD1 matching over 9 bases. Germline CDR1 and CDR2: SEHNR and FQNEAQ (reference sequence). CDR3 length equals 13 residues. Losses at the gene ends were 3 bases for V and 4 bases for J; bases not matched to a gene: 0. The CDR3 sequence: CASSLTGGETQYF. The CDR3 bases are TGTGCCAGCAGCTTGACAGGGGGAGAGACCCAGTACTTC.

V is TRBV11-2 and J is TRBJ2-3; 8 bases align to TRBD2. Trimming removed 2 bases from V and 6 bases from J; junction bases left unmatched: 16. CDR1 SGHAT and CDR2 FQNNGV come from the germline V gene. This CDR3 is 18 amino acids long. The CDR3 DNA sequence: TGTGCCAGCAGCTTACGAGTGTGGCGGGGGGCCCTCCAGGATACGCAGTATTTT. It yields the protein CASSLRVWRGALQDTQYF.

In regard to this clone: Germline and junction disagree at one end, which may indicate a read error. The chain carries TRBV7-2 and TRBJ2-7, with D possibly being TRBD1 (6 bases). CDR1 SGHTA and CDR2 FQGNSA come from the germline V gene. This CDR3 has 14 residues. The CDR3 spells CASSLIQGSNEQYF. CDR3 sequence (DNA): TGTGCCAGCAGCCTCATACAGGGCTCCAACGAGCAGTACTTC.

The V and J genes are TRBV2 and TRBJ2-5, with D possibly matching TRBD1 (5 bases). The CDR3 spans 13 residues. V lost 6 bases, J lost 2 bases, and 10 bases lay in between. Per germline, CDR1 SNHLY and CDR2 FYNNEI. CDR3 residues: CASRASGQETQYF. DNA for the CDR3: TGTGCCAGCAGAGCCTCAGGGCAAGAGACCCAGTACTTC.

This CDR3 is CASSPGEKVYEQYF. The CDR3, as DNA: TGTGCCAGCAGCCCAGGGGAAAAAGTCTACGAGCAGTACTTC. The rearrangement joins TRBV9 to TRBJ2-7, with a tentative D call TRBD1 (6 bases). The CDR3 extends over 14 amino acids. CDR1 and CDR2 from the germline V gene are SGDLS and YYNGEE. Trimming cost V 4 bases and J 3 bases, with 14 bases left between them.

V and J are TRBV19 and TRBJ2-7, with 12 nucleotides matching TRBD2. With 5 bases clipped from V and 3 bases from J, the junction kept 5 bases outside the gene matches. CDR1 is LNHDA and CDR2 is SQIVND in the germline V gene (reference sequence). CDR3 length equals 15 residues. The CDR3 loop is CASSLKTSGSYEQYF. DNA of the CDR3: TGTGCCAGTAGTCTCAAGACTAGCGGGAGCTACGAGCAGTACTTC.